These T cell receptor beta chains were read from a single sample in a study of blood T cell repertoires in COVID-19. Data came from immunoSEQ multiplex PCR; TCRdb stores just in-frame clones and leaves some out. Of 110,000 to 150,000 clones listed, 84% are singletons. The sequencing sample was made of peripheral blood. Source of these receptors: a man between 60 and 75 years old with active or convalescent COVID-19. Each CDR3 is given with its conserved first and last residue. The order of the fields is CDR3 protein, CDR3 DNA, J gene, clone size, D gene, V gene. D genes are given only for firm matches. Only some rows state a clone size, as once, few, many or a class for expanded clones.

CDR3: CASSSYGDYNEQFF
DNA: TGTGCCAGCAGCTCGTACGGGGACTACAATGAGCAGTTCTTC
J: TRBJ2-1
size: .
D: .
V: TRBV9

CDR3: CATSDQTTPEGTDTQYF
DNA: TGTGCCACCAGTGACCAAACGACCCCGGAGGGCACAGATACGCAGTATTTT
J: TRBJ2-3
size: once
D: .
V: TRBV24-1

CDR3: CASSVRGDGYTF
DNA: TGTGCCAGCAGTGTCAGGGGTGACGGCTACACCTTC
J: TRBJ1-2
size: .
D: .
V: TRBV2

CDR3: CASSDSGGLYTIYF
DNA: TGTGCCAGCAGTGACTCAGGGGGCTTGTACACCATATATTTT
J: TRBJ1-3
size: .
D: TRBD1
V: TRBV6-5

CDR3: CASSEGTSSGNTIYF
DNA: TGTGCCAGCAGTGAAGGGACTAGCTCTGGAAACACCATATATTTT
J: TRBJ1-3
size: .
D: .
V: TRBV6-1

CDR3: CATSTRSGSYNEQFF
DNA: TGTGCCACCAGCACCCGATCCGGGTCCTACAATGAGCAGTTCTTC
J: TRBJ2-1
size: .
D: .
V: TRBV15

CDR3: CASTLDRLGNTEAFF
DNA: TGTGCCAGCACCCTAGACCGACTAGGGAACACTGAAGCTTTCTTT
J: TRBJ1-1
size: .
D: .
V: TRBV9

CDR3: CASSLGAGGRTEAFF
DNA: TGTGCCAGCAGCTTAGGTGCAGGGGGCAGGACTGAAGCTTTCTTT
J: TRBJ1-1
size: .
D: TRBD1
V: TRBV7-8

CDR3: CASTFPPYSPLHF
DNA: TGTGCCAGCACCTTCCCCCCCTATTCACCCCTCCACTTT
J: TRBJ1-6
size: few
D: .
V: TRBV7-2

CDR3: CASSLEQGSYGYTF
DNA: TGCGCCAGCAGCTTGGAACAGGGAAGCTATGGCTACACCTTC
J: TRBJ1-2
size: once
D: .
V: TRBV5-1

CDR3: CASSKRDSNKETQYF
DNA: TGCGCCAGCAGCAAACGGGACAGTAATAAAGAGACCCAGTACTTC
J: TRBJ2-5
size: .
D: TRBD1
V: TRBV5-1

CDR3: CAWSVPGITDTQYF
DNA: TGTGCCTGGAGTGTACCGGGGATCACAGATACGCAGTATTTT
J: TRBJ2-3
size: .
D: .
V: TRBV30

CDR3: CASSIDRGATYGYTF
DNA: TGTGCCAGTAGTATCGACAGGGGTGCGACCTATGGCTACACCTTC
J: TRBJ1-2
size: .
D: TRBD1
V: TRBV19

CDR3: CASRTFTGMGEEFF
DNA: TGTGCCAGCAGAACCTTTACAGGGATGGGGGAAGAGTTCTTC
J: TRBJ2-1
size: .
D: .
V: TRBV6-5

CDR3: CASSDSWGGYNEQFF
DNA: TGTGCCAGCAGTGACAGTTGGGGGGGCTACAATGAGCAGTTCTTC
J: TRBJ2-1
size: .
D: TRBD2
V: TRBV6-1

CDR3: CSALGQNEQFF
DNA: TGCAGTGCCCTAGGCCAGAATGAGCAGTTCTTC
J: TRBJ2-1
size: once
D: .
V: TRBV20-1

CDR3: CASSNRTGNTGELFF
DNA: TGTGCCAGCAGCAACCGGACAGGGAACACCGGGGAGCTGTTTTTT
J: TRBJ2-2
size: .
D: TRBD1
V: TRBV9

CDR3: CASSQVRGGKNIQYF
DNA: TGTGCCAGCAGCCAAGTGCGCGGGGGGAAAAACATTCAGTACTTC
J: TRBJ2-4
size: .
D: TRBD2
V: TRBV3-1/TRBV3-2

CDR3: CASSPNMGLAGSTGELFF
DNA: TGTGCCAGCAGCCCAAACATGGGACTAGCGGGATCCACCGGGGAGCTGTTTTTT
J: TRBJ2-2
size: .
D: TRBD2
V: TRBV7-2

CDR3: CASSRLAGGNEQFF
DNA: TGTGCCAGCAGTCGACTAGCGGGGGGAAATGAGCAGTTCTTC
J: TRBJ2-1
size: .
D: TRBD2
V: TRBV6-2/TRBV6-3

CDR3: CASSRKGQGFSTF
DNA: TGTGCCAGCAGCCGGAAGGGACAGGGGTTCTCCACCTTC
J: TRBJ1-2
size: .
D: TRBD1
V: TRBV6-6

CDR3: CASSWMDTPSYEQYF
DNA: TGCGCCAGCAGCTGGATGGACACTCCCTCCTACGAGCAGTACTTC
J: TRBJ2-7
size: .
D: .
V: TRBV5-1

CDR3: CASSYREGQPQHF
DNA: TGTGCCAGCAGTTACCGCGAGGGTCAGCCCCAGCATTTT
J: TRBJ1-5
size: few
D: .
V: TRBV6-5

CDR3: CASSARDSSYQPQHF
DNA: TGTGCCAGTAGTGCCAGGGACAGCTCTTATCAGCCCCAGCATTTT
J: TRBJ1-5
size: .
D: TRBD1
V: TRBV19

CDR3: CASTETGEPSSYNEQFF
DNA: TGTGCCAGCACTGAGACCGGAGAACCAAGCTCCTACAATGAGCAGTTCTTC
J: TRBJ2-1
size: .
D: .
V: TRBV12-1

CDR3: CASRAYIMDTQYF
DNA: TGTGCCAGCAGAGCTTATATTATGGATACGCAGTATTTT
J: TRBJ2-3
size: .
D: .
V: TRBV13

CDR3: CASRATQGNYGYTF
DNA: TGTGCCAGCAGGGCAACCCAGGGGAACTATGGCTACACCTTC
J: TRBJ1-2
size: once
D: .
V: TRBV2

CDR3: CASSLEWGPAAFF
DNA: TGCGCCAGCAGCTTGGAATGGGGGCCCGCCGCTTTCTTT
J: TRBJ1-1
size: few
D: .
V: TRBV5-1

CDR3: CATSTARQGGTEAFF
DNA: TGTGCCACCAGCACAGCGAGACAGGGAGGCACTGAAGCTTTCTTT
J: TRBJ1-1
size: .
D: TRBD1
V: TRBV15

CDR3: CASSVAGRSSYEQYF
DNA: TGTGCCAGCAGTGTCGCAGGGCGGAGCTCCTACGAGCAGTACTTC
J: TRBJ2-7
size: .
D: .
V: TRBV2

CDR3: CASSRQGTQETQYF
DNA: TGTGCCAGCAGTCGTCAGGGTACTCAAGAGACCCAGTACTTC
J: TRBJ2-5
size: .
D: .
V: TRBV7-2

CDR3: CASILSWANQPQHF
DNA: TGTGCCAGCATCCTCTCGTGGGCCAATCAGCCCCAGCATTTT
J: TRBJ1-5
size: .
D: .
V: TRBV7-2

CDR3: CASSVGAGEFYNEQFF
DNA: TGTGCCAGCAGCGTAGGGGCAGGGGAGTTCTACAATGAGCAGTTCTTC
J: TRBJ2-1
size: .
D: .
V: TRBV9

CDR3: CASKTGGNRGYTF
DNA: TGTGCCAGTAAAACAGGGGGCAATCGGGGCTACACCTTC
J: TRBJ1-2
size: .
D: TRBD1
V: TRBV7-9

CDR3: CASREPRGAVDRDTQYF
DNA: TGTGCCAGCAGGGAGCCACGTGGGGCGGTAGATAGAGATACGCAGTATTTT
J: TRBJ2-3
size: .
D: .
V: TRBV11-3

CDR3: CASSLGWKGTGPGANVLTF
DNA: TGTGCTAGCAGCTTAGGATGGAAAGGGACAGGGCCGGGGGCCAACGTCCTGACTTTC
J: TRBJ2-6
size: .
D: TRBD1
V: TRBV7-7

CDR3: CASSRLEGGNQPQHF
DNA: TGTGCCAGCAGCCGACTCGAGGGCGGCAATCAGCCCCAGCATTTT
J: TRBJ1-5
size: .
D: .
V: TRBV2

CDR3: CASSSGMNTEAFF
DNA: TGTGCCAGCAGTTCAGGGATGAACACTGAAGCTTTCTTT
J: TRBJ1-1
size: .
D: .
V: TRBV27

CDR3: CASSESSLPGGEKLFF
DNA: TGCGCCAGCAGTGAGTCGTCCCTCCCTGGTGGCGAAAAACTGTTTTTT
J: TRBJ1-4
size: .
D: .
V: TRBV10-1

CDR3: CASRAENYGYTF
DNA: TGCGCCAGCAGAGCGGAAAACTATGGCTACACCTTC
J: TRBJ1-2
size: .
D: .
V: TRBV10-2

CDR3: CASGVVDTQYF
DNA: TGTGCCAGCGGTGTGGTAGATACGCAGTATTTT
J: TRBJ2-3
size: .
D: .
V: TRBV19

CDR3: CASSLQSTAGNTIYF
DNA: TGTGCCAGCAGCTTACAATCTACGGCTGGAAACACCATATATTTT
J: TRBJ1-3
size: .
D: .
V: TRBV7-9

CDR3: CAWTLRGTEAFF
DNA: TGTGCCTGGACACTCCGGGGGACTGAAGCTTTCTTT
J: TRBJ1-1
size: .
D: .
V: TRBV30

CDR3: CASSFGTGGYGYTF
DNA: TGTGCCAGCAGCTTCGGGACAGGGGGTTATGGCTACACCTTC
J: TRBJ1-2
size: .
D: TRBD1
V: TRBV7-8